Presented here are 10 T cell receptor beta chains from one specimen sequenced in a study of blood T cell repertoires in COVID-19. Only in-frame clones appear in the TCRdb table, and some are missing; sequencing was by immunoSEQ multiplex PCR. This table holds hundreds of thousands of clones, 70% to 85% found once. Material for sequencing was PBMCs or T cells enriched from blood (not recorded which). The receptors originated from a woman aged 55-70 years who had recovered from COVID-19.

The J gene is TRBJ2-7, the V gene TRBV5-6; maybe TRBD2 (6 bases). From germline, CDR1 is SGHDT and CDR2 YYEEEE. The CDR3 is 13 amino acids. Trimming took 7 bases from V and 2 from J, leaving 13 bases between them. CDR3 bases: TGTGCCAGCTCCGGGGAGGTCCCCTACGAGCAGTACTTC. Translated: CASSGEVPYEQYF.

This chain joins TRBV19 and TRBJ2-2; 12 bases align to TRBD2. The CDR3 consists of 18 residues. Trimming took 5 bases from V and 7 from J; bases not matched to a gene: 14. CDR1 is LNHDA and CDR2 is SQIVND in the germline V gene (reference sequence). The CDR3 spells CASSSGALAGGQVGELFF. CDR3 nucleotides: TGTGCCAGTAGTTCGGGTGCGCTAGCGGGAGGGCAGGTCGGGGAGCTGTTTTTT. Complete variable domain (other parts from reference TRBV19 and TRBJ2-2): DGGITQSPKYLFRKEGQNVTLSCEQNLNHDAMYWYRQDPGQGLRLIYYSQIVNDFQKGDIAEGYSVSREKKESFPLTVTSAQKNPTAFYLCASSSGALAGGQVGELFFGEGSRLTVL.

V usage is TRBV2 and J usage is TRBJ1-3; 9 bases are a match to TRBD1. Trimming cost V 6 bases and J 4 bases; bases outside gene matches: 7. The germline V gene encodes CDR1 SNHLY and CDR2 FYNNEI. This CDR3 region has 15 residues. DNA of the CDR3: TGTGCCAGCAGAGTACAGGGGGCGCTGGGAAACACCATATATTTT. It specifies CASRVQGALGNTIYF.

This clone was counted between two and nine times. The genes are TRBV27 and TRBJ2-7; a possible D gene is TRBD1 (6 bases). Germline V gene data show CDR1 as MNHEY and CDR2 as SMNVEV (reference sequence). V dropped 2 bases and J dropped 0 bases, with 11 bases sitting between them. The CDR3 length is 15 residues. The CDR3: CASSLAGARSYEQYF. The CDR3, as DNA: TGTGCCAGCAGTTTAGCAGGGGCTCGCTCCTACGAGCAGTACTTC.

This chain's CDR3 is CASSLSLQADNQPQHF. DNA of the CDR3: TGTGCCAGCAGTTTATCGTTGCAGGCAGACAATCAGCCCCAGCATTTT. The V and J genes are TRBV27 and TRBJ1-5; the D is unclear. V was clipped by 0 bases and J by 3 bases, with 12 bases between them. This CDR3 has 16 amino acids. Germline CDR1 MNHEY, CDR2 SMNVEV (reference sequence).

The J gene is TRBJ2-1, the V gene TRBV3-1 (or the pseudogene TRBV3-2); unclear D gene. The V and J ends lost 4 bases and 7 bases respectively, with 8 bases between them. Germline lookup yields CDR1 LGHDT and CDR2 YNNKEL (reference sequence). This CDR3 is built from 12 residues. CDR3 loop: CASSPEMNEQFF. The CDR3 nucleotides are TGTGCCAGCAGCCCGGAGATGAATGAGCAGTTCTTC.

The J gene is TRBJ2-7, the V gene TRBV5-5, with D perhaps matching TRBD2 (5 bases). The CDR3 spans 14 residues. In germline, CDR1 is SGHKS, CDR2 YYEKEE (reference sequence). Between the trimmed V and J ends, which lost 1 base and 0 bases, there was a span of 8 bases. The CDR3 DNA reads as TGTGCCAGCAGCTTGTCGGCGGGCTCCTACGAGCAGTACTTC. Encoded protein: CASSLSAGSYEQYF.

The CDR3 reads CASSPGTGGRYEQYF. The CDR3 bases are TGTGCCAGCAGCCCCGGGACGGGAGGCCGGTACGAGCAGTACTTC. The genes are TRBV7-2 and TRBJ2-7; 7 bases fit TRBD2. This CDR3 region has 15 residues. The germline gives CDR1 SGHTA, CDR2 FQGNSA. V trimming: 5 bases; J trimming: 4 bases; junction bases outside the gene matches: 11.

CDR3 nucleotides: TGTGCCAGCAGCCAAGCGGGGACTCGCTACACCTTC. Its translation is CASSQAGTRYTF. This chain connects TRBV14 to TRBJ1-2, with D tentatively TRBD1 (5 bases). Germline V lookup: CDR1 SGHDN, CDR2 FVKESK. The CDR3 loop spans 12 amino acids. Trimming removed 1 base from V and 9 bases from J, with 9 bases in between.

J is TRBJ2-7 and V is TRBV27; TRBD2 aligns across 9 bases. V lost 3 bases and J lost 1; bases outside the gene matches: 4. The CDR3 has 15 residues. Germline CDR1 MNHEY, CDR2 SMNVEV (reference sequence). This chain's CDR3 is CASSLVAGVSYEQYF. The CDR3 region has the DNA TGTGCCAGCAGTTTGGTAGCGGGAGTTTCCTACGAGCAGTACTTC.